The 26 T cell receptor beta chains below all came from one sample that was sequenced in a study of blood T cell repertoires in COVID-19. Repertoires were generated with immunoSEQ multiplex PCR, while TCRdb's copy carries only in-frame clones and drops some. The sample lists 150,000 or so clones, more than 70% seen once, with 5.5% to 8% in the top ten. Sequences were obtained from peripheral blood. These receptors were taken from a man between 50 and 59 years old with active or convalescent COVID-19.

The V call is TRBV10-3, the J call TRBJ2-7; D remains unclear. Per germline, CDR1 ENHRY and CDR2 SYGVKD. The CDR3 has 12 residues. V gave up 0 bases and J gave up 7 bases, with 7 bases separating them. This CDR3 reads CAISESSREQYF. DNA of the CDR3: TGTGCCATCAGTGAGTCGAGCCGGGAGCAGTACTTC.

The chain joins TRBV19 to TRBJ1-1; possible D gene TRBD1, 5 bases. CDR1 and CDR2 from the germline V gene are LNHDA and SQIVND (reference sequence). The CDR3 length is 13 residues. Trimming removed 8 bases from V and 1 base from J, with 11 bases in between. CDR3 sequence reads: CASSGLGNTEAFF. In DNA form, the CDR3 reads TGTGCCAGTTCAGGGTTGGGGAACACTGAAGCTTTCTTT.

V usage is TRBV3-1 (or the pseudogene TRBV3-2) and J usage is TRBJ1-2; 12 bases fit TRBD1. Trimming removed 3 bases from V and 8 bases from J; junction bases left unmatched: 4. CDR1 is LGHDT and CDR2 is YNNKEL in the germline V gene (reference sequence). The CDR3 totals 14 residues. The CDR3 spells CASSQGQGARGYTF. DNA of the CDR3: TGTGCCAGCAGCCAGGGACAGGGGGCTCGAGGCTACACCTTC.

The CDR3 DNA reads TGTGCCAGCAGCCAATCTTCTCAGCCCCAGCATTTT. Its translation is CASSQSSQPQHF. J is TRBJ1-5 and V is TRBV3-1 (or the pseudogene TRBV3-2); D is unclear. The CDR3 length is 12 residues. V was trimmed by 2 bases and J by 6 bases, leaving 5 bases between them. Germline CDR1 is LGHDT and CDR2 is YNNKEL (reference sequence).

In the case of this clone: The junction and the germline gene differ at one end; a read error may be behind it. V is TRBV7-7 and J is TRBJ2-7, with D possibly being TRBD1 (6 bases). Germline CDR1 SSHAT, CDR2 FNYEAQ (reference sequence). CDR3 length: 17 residues. DNA for the CDR3: TGTGCTAGCAGCTTAGATCTGGGGGCGCGATTAATTTACGAGCAGTACTTC. It is translated as CASSLDLGARLIYEQYF.

V usage is TRBV6-6 and J usage is TRBJ2-1; TRBD2 matches 10 bases. The germline V gene encodes CDR1 MNHNY and CDR2 SVGAGI (reference sequence). Germline trimming cut 5 bases from V and 7 bases from J; bases unmatched to any gene: 8. CDR3 size: 15 residues. As DNA, the CDR3 is TGTGCCAGCAGTACAAGCGGGGGGGCGGGTAATGAGCAGTTCTTC. Protein product: CASSTSGGAGNEQFF.

V usage is TRBV18 and J usage is TRBJ2-5, with TRBD1 matching 8 bases. The CDR3 consists of 15 residues. The junction had 4 bases not matched to a gene; V was cut back by 3 bases and J by 1 base. Germline V lookup: CDR1 KGHSH, CDR2 LQKENI. CDR3 sequence (DNA): TGTGCCAGCTCACCGCGGACAGGGCTCCAAGAGACCCAGTACTTC. This translates into CASSPRTGLQETQYF.

V usage is TRBV4-3 and J usage is TRBJ2-7, with D perhaps matching TRBD1 (6 bases). V lost 4 bases to trimming and J lost 3 bases, with 16 bases between them. Germline lookup yields CDR1 LGHNA and CDR2 YSLEER. The CDR3 is made up of 15 amino acids. This chain's CDR3 is CASSRTGPSDYEQYF. CDR3 DNA sequence: TGCGCCAGCAGCCGAACAGGGCCCTCCGACTACGAGCAGTACTTC.

The rearrangement links TRBV11-3 to TRBJ2-3; tentative D call: TRBD1 (5 bases). The CDR3 extends over 14 amino acids. V gave up 5 bases and J gave up 4 bases, with 13 bases separating them. Germline V gene data show CDR1 as SGHNT and CDR2 as YENEEA. The CDR3 nucleotides are TGTGCCAGCAGCGCGCAAACAGGCGCAGATACGCAGTATTTT. Encoded protein: CASSAQTGADTQYF.

The chain links TRBV6-5 to TRBJ1-1, with 7 bases aligning to TRBD1. The germline gives CDR1 MNHEY, CDR2 SVGAGI. With V trimmed by 6 bases and J by 8 bases, 6 bases remained unmatched. The CDR3 runs 12 residues. The CDR3 loop is CASSKGAREAFF. The CDR3 DNA reads as TGTGCCAGCAGCAAGGGGGCGCGGGAAGCTTTCTTT.

This clone was seen a handful of times. J is TRBJ2-7 and V is TRBV7-9, with 9 bases that match TRBD1. The CDR3 has 12 residues. Unmatched junction bases numbered 2, after V lost 5 bases and J lost 6 bases. Germline V gene data show CDR1 as SEHNR and CDR2 as FQNEAQ (reference sequence). In DNA form, the CDR3 reads TGTGCCAGCAGCCTGGACAGGGGCGAGCAGTACTTC. Protein product: CASSLDRGEQYF.

This chain uses TRBV11-2 with TRBJ2-7; 12 positions agree with TRBD1. The V and J ends lost 5 bases and 2 bases, in that order; junction bases with no gene match: 13. Per the germline V gene, CDR1 is SGHAT and CDR2 is FQNNGV. CDR3 size: 18 residues. CDR3 sequence (DNA): TGTGCCAGCAGCGTACGGCCGGGACAGGGGGCGACCACCTACGAGCAGTACTTC. This gives the protein CASSVRPGQGATTYEQYF.

This clone was seen once. The J gene is TRBJ1-1, the V gene TRBV7-2; D gene uncertain. Trimming took off 1 base at V and 0 bases at J, with 12 bases between the two ends. The CDR3 loop spans 16 amino acids. Looked up from germline, CDR1 is SGHTA and CDR2 is FQGNSA. For the CDR3, the DNA is TGTGCCAGCAGCTTAGAATCCTTAGTCTTGAACACTGAAGCTTTCTTT. Its translation: CASSLESLVLNTEAFF.

The J gene is TRBJ1-5, the V gene TRBV10-1; the D gene is possibly TRBD1 (5 bases). The V and J ends lost 4 bases and 2 bases respectively, with 15 bases between them. CDR1 and CDR2 (germline): WNHNN, SYGVQD (reference sequence). CDR3 length equals 16 residues. Here the CDR3 DNA reads TGCGCCAGCAGTGGGGGGGACGGGGGAGGCAATCAGCCCCAGCATTTT. Amino acids: CASSGGDGGGNQPQHF.

A single count supports this clone. The V gene is TRBV28, the J gene TRBJ1-1, with D unclear. There are 13 residues in the CDR3. In germline, CDR1 is MDHEN, CDR2 SYDVKM. Trimming cost V 4 bases and J 2 bases, with 8 bases left between them. CDR3 loop: CASSWQINTEAFF. CDR3 coding DNA: TGTGCCAGCAGTTGGCAGATTAACACTGAAGCTTTCTTT.

The CDR3 sequence is CASSLNAGQGFGGNSPLHF. Written as DNA, the CDR3 is TGTGCCAGCTCACTAAACGCCGGACAGGGCTTTGGGGGTAATTCACCCCTCCACTTT. This sequence joins TRBV18 and TRBJ1-6; 8 positions agree with TRBD1. CDR1 is KGHSH, CDR2 LQKENI, per germline. CDR3 length equals 19 residues. The V gene end was trimmed by 4 bases and the J gene end by 6 bases; junction bases not matched to a gene: 17.

This clone has a single count. The chain has TRBV15 and TRBJ1-1, with D maybe TRBD1 (5 bases). The CDR3 consists of 14 residues. The germline V gene encodes CDR1 LNHNV and CDR2 YYDKDF (reference sequence). V was clipped by 0 bases and J by 10 bases, with 15 bases between them. In DNA, the CDR3 is TGTGCCACCAGCAGAGATCTAGCTGGGACTCTAGCTTTCTTT. It specifies CATSRDLAGTLAFF.

The CDR3 DNA sequence: TGTGCCAGCAGCGTAGGGACAGGGAAGAACACCGGGGAGCTGTTTTTT. Encoded protein: CASSVGTGKNTGELFF. V usage is TRBV9 and J usage is TRBJ2-2; 8 nucleotides line up with TRBD1. Germline CDR1 SGDLS, CDR2 YYNGEE. CDR3 length equals 16 residues. Losses at the gene ends were 0 bases for V and 1 base for J; bases not matched to a gene: 2.

The chain couples TRBV9 to TRBJ2-1; D not resolved. This CDR3 spans 15 amino acids. Germline V CDR1 and CDR2: SGDLS, YYNGEE. V was clipped by 0 bases and J by 6 bases, with 13 bases between them. CDR3 nucleotide sequence: TGTGCCAGCAGCGTAGTACAGTTTTCTGGCAATGAGCAGTTCTTC. Translating gives CASSVVQFSGNEQFF. Drawing the rest from reference TRBV9 and TRBJ2-1, the complete variable domain is DSGVTQTPKHLITATGQRVTLRCSPRSGDLSVYWYQQSLDQGLQFLIQYYNGEERAKGNILERFSAQQFPDLHSELNLSSLELGDSALYFCASSVVQFSGNEQFFGPGTRLTVL.

The chain has TRBV6-4 and TRBJ1-1; 8 positions match TRBD1. Germline CDR1 MRHNA, CDR2 SNTAGT. This CDR3 is built from 14 residues. J gave up 3 bases and V 4 bases, and 4 bases lay outside the gene matches. CDR3 coding DNA: TGTGCCAGCAGTGCGACAGGGGTCGACACTGAAGCTTTCTTT. Protein product: CASSATGVDTEAFF.

The V gene is TRBV18, the J gene TRBJ1-6; the match to TRBD1 covers 7 bases. The V and J ends lost 3 bases and 9 bases, in that order; junction bases with no gene match: 8. Germline values: CDR1 KGHSH, CDR2 LQKENI. The CDR3 is 15 amino acids. The CDR3 DNA sequence: TGTGCCAGCTCACCGGCTGAGCAGGGGGTTTCACCCCTCCACTTT. Its protein is CASSPAEQGVSPLHF.

This chain links TRBV18 with TRBJ2-7, with D maybe TRBD1 (5 bases). The CDR3 has 14 amino acids. Trimming removed 1 base at V and 1 base at J, with 8 bases between. Germline V CDR1 and CDR2: KGHSH, LQKENI. Written as DNA, the CDR3 is TGTGCCAGCTCACCACGACCAGGGTCCTACGAGCAGTACTTC. Translation gives CASSPRPGSYEQYF.

This sequence joins TRBV18 and TRBJ1-6; perhaps TRBD1 as D (6 bases). Between the trimmed V and J ends, which lost 0 bases and 0 bases, there was a span of 12 bases. The length of the CDR3 is 18 residues. Germline CDR1 and CDR2: KGHSH and LQKENI. CDR3 protein: CASSPPTGKSSYNSPLHF. The DNA of the CDR3 is TGTGCCAGCTCACCACCGACAGGAAAGAGCTCCTATAATTCACCCCTCCACTTT.

The genes are TRBV28 and TRBJ2-5; 11 bases match TRBD2. The CDR3 loop spans 15 amino acids. Germline assignment: CDR1 MDHEN and CDR2 SYDVKM. Losses at the gene ends were 3 bases for V and 1 base for J; bases not matched to a gene: 1. The chain's CDR3 is CASSLTSGIQETQYF. In DNA, the CDR3 is TGTGCCAGCAGTTTGACTAGCGGGATCCAAGAGACCCAGTACTTC.

The chain joins TRBV6-1 to TRBJ1-6; TRBD1 matches at 10 bases. V lost 1 base, J lost 7 bases, and 1 base stayed unmatched. This CDR3 has 15 residues. The germline V gene has CDR1 MNHNS and CDR2 SASEGT. The CDR3 DNA reads as TGTGCCAGCAGTGAAGGACAGGGGGCAAATTCACCCCTCCACTTT. Amino acid sequence: CASSEGQGANSPLHF.

This chain connects TRBV5-1 to TRBJ2-6; weak D call: TRBD1 (5 bases). This CDR3 has 14 residues. CDR1 and CDR2 (germline): SGHRS, YFSETQ. V was clipped by 7 bases and J by 3 bases, with 11 bases between them. The CDR3 sequence: CASAQGLGANVLTF. In DNA, the CDR3 is TGCGCCAGCGCCCAGGGCCTTGGGGCCAACGTCCTGACTTTC.